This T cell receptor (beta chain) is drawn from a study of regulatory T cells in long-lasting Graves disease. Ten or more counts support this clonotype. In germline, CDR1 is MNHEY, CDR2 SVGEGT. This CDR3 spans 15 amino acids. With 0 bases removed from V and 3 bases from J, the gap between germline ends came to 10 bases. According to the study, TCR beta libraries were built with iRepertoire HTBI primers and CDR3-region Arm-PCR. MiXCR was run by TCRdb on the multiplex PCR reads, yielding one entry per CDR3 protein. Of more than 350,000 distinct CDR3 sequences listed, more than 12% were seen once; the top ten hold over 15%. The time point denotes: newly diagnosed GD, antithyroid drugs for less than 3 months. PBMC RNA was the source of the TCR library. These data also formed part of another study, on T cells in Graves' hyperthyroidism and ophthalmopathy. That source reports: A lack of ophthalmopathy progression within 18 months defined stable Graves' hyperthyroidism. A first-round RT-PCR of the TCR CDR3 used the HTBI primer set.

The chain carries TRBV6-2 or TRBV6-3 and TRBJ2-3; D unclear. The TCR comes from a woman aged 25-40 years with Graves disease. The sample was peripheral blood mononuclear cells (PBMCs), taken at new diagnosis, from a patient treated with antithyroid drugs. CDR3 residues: CASSYSILVTDTQYF. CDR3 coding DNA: TGTGCCAGCAGTTACTCGATTTTAGTTACAGATACGCAGTATTTT.